This TCR beta chain derives from a study of cytomegalovirus exposure and HLA in healthy donors. About the research overall: The 120 validation repertoires were reported in a later analysis to have been generated on the same platform as the roughly 700 first-cohort repertoires.

Germline V gene data show CDR1 as SGHNT and CDR2 as YENEEA. This CDR3 comprises 18 residues. V lost 6 bases to trimming and J lost 0 bases; unmatched junction nucleotides: 13. Points from the study as a whole: While the bulk of TCR sequences proved rare, some public TCRs turned up in many donors. A later analysis found first-cohort TCR clusters tended to co-occur in the 110 or so validation repertoires.

The table came from immunoSEQ multiplex PCR; TCRdb's copy has only in-frame clones and leaves some out. The sample carries 150,000 to 170,000 clones, 86% recorded once. Regarding this clone: The antigen is not known.

The sequence was collected from a human donor in good health. The chain has TRBV11-3 and TRBJ2-2; TRBD1 agrees at 7 bases. Sequenced sample: PBMCs. CDR3 region: CASSPGGRAGTNTGELFF. CDR3 nucleotides: TGTGCCAGCAGTCCAGGGGGTCGTGCGGGTACGAACACCGGGGAGCTGTTTTTT.